The 23 T cell receptor beta chains below all came from one sample that was sequenced in a study of cytomegalovirus exposure and HLA in healthy donors. Using immunoSEQ multiplex PCR, the repertoire was profiled, and TCRdb retains in-frame clones only, with some absent. Of approximately 170,000 clones in the sample, roughly 84% were seen once. Sequenced material: PBMCs. Receptors originate from a young man in good health and CMV-seropositive.

V gene TRBV30 combines with J gene TRBJ2-2; a weak D match, TRBD2 (5 bases). Trimming removed 1 base from V and 6 bases from J, with 21 bases in between. The CDR3 length is 17 residues. The germline gives CDR1 GTSNPN, CDR2 SVGIG (reference sequence). CDR3 amino acids: CAWSDPPDYLGPGELFF. DNA of the CDR3: TGTGCCTGGAGTGACCCCCCTGACTACCTCGGCCCCGGGGAGCTGTTTTTT.

This sequence joins TRBV7-9 and TRBJ2-7, with 10 bases that match TRBD2. V lost 5 bases to trimming and J lost 0 bases; unmatched junction nucleotides: 16. Per the germline V gene, CDR1 is SEHNR and CDR2 is FQNEAQ (reference sequence). This CDR3 region has 19 residues. Written as DNA, the CDR3 is TGTGCCAGCAGCCAACTGGGTATAGCGGGAGGTCTTACCTCCTACGAGCAGTACTTC. Its translation is CASSQLGIAGGLTSYEQYF.

This chain links TRBV5-4 with TRBJ2-7, with 7 nucleotides matching TRBD1. The CDR3 consists of 13 residues. V gave up 4 bases and J gave up 5 bases; unmatched junction bases: 6. Germline-derived CDR1 and CDR2 are SGHNT and YYREEE (reference sequence). This CDR3 is CASSHTGVNEQYF. CDR3 coding DNA: TGTGCCAGCAGCCATACAGGGGTCAACGAGCAGTACTTC.

The chain carries TRBV7-9 and TRBJ2-1, with D possibly being TRBD2 (5 bases). Germline CDR1 reads SEHNR; CDR2 reads FQNEAQ (reference sequence). CDR3 length: 12 residues. V was shortened by 4 bases and J by 15 bases, with 16 bases between the two germline ends. CDR3 protein: CASSSEASQLFF. The DNA of the CDR3 is TGTGCCAGCAGCTCAGAGGCTAGCCAGCTGTTCTTC.

V usage is TRBV19 and J usage is TRBJ1-5; D remains unclear. The CDR3 totals 14 residues. Trimming left V 7 bases short and J 0 bases short, with 10 bases between. CDR1 LNHDA and CDR2 SQIVND come from the germline V gene (reference sequence). In DNA form, the CDR3 reads TGTGCCAGTAAGGAGGAAGATAGCAATCAGCCCCAGCATTTT. Translated, it gives CASKEEDSNQPQHF.

The chain has TRBV7-3 and TRBJ2-1, with 8 bases identical to TRBD1. V shed 4 bases and J 1 base; nucleotides not matched to a gene: 6. Germline values: CDR1 SGHTA, CDR2 FQGTGA. The CDR3 is 16 residues long. CDR3 amino acids: CASSSGQGDSYNEQFF. The CDR3 DNA reads TGTGCCAGCAGCTCCGGACAGGGAGATTCCTACAATGAGCAGTTCTTC.

The rearrangement joins TRBV29-1 to TRBJ1-2; D gene uncertain. The CDR3 has 11 residues. CDR1 SQVTM and CDR2 ANQGSEA come from the germline V gene. V was clipped by 4 bases and J by 6 bases, with 9 bases between them. The CDR3 nucleotides are TGCAGCGTTGGTGAGGGAAATGGCTACACCTTC. Translated: CSVGEGNGYTF.

This clone was recorded only once. The V call is TRBV28, the J call TRBJ2-7; 7 bases are shared with TRBD2. V shed 6 bases and J 2 bases; nucleotides not matched to a gene: 4. CDR3 size: 13 residues. Germline assignment: CDR1 MDHEN and CDR2 SYDVKM. The CDR3 loop is CASRRGLAYEQYF. CDR3 bases: TGTGCCAGCAGAAGAGGACTAGCCTACGAGCAGTACTTC.

The chain joins TRBV28 to TRBJ1-1, with D tentatively TRBD1 (6 bases). The V and J ends lost 2 bases and 8 bases respectively, with 12 bases between them. Germline CDR1 is MDHEN and CDR2 is SYDVKM. CDR3 length equals 13 residues. The CDR3 nucleotides are TGTGCCAGCAGTTTACCGGGACACCCCGAAGCTTTCTTT. This translates into CASSLPGHPEAFF.

The rearrangement uses TRBV28 and TRBJ2-2; 7 positions agree with TRBD2. Losses at the gene ends were 6 bases for V and 0 bases for J; bases not matched to a gene: 4. Germline CDR1 and CDR2: MDHEN and SYDVKM. CDR3 length equals 15 residues. CDR3 nucleotides: TGTGCCAGCAGACCCGCGGGGGCGAACACCGGGGAGCTGTTTTTT. As protein: CASRPAGANTGELFF.

The J gene is TRBJ2-5, the V gene TRBV18, with D perhaps matching TRBD1 (6 bases). With 3 bases removed from V and 3 bases from J, the gap between germline ends came to 8 bases. The CDR3 extends over 13 amino acids. Germline V gives CDR1 KGHSH, CDR2 LQKENI. CDR3 loop: CASSPRQEETQYF. The CDR3 region has the DNA TGTGCCAGCTCACCTCGACAGGAAGAGACCCAGTACTTC.

The J gene is TRBJ1-5, the V gene TRBV6-5, with D perhaps TRBD1 (5 bases). CDR1 MNHEY and CDR2 SVGAGI come from the germline V gene. The CDR3 is made up of 13 amino acids. V was shortened by 2 bases and J by 6 bases, with 8 bases between the two germline ends. Here the CDR3 DNA reads TGTGCCAGCAGTTACGGCGGGGGTCAGCCCCAGCATTTT. Its translation: CASSYGGGQPQHF.

J is TRBJ2-1 and V is TRBV30, with 9 bases identical to TRBD2. The ends lost 0 bases at V and 4 bases at J; junction bases unmatched: 4. The CDR3 contains 15 residues. Germline values: CDR1 GTSNPN, CDR2 SVGIG (reference sequence). In DNA form, the CDR3 reads TGTGCCTGGAGTGTAGGTCTAGCGGGGTACAATGAGCAGTTCTTC. Translation gives CAWSVGLAGYNEQFF.

Details on this clone: An end of the junction does not agree with germline; a read error may underlie this. V is TRBV18 and J is TRBJ2-1; D perhaps matches TRBD2 (6 bases). The CDR3 consists of 15 residues. CDR1 and CDR2 from the germline V gene are KGHSH and LQKENI. CDR3 sequence reads: CASSPQEGSYNEQFF. The DNA for the CDR3 is TGTGCCAGCTCGCCACAGGAGGGCTCCTACAATGAGCAGTTCTTC.

This chain joins TRBV28 and TRBJ1-2, with 10 bases lining up with TRBD1. CDR1 is MDHEN, CDR2 SYDVKM, per germline. The CDR3 is made up of 13 amino acids. V was pared by 8 bases and J by 5 bases, with 5 bases of the junction left unmatched. CDR3 region: CASARGQGYGYTF. The CDR3 nucleotides are TGTGCCAGCGCCAGGGGACAGGGGTATGGCTACACCTTC.

The genes are TRBV2 and TRBJ2-1; 11 bases are shared with TRBD2. CDR1 and CDR2 (germline): SNHLY, FYNNEI. Losses at the gene ends were 2 bases for V and 7 bases for J; bases not matched to a gene: 4. This CDR3 contains 15 residues. The CDR3 reads CASSERASGGNEQFF. DNA of the CDR3: TGTGCCAGCAGTGAAAGGGCTAGCGGGGGGAATGAGCAGTTCTTC.

J is TRBJ2-2 and V is TRBV30, with D perhaps TRBD1 (5 bases). The ends were cut back, 4 bases at V and 7 bases at J, with 16 bases in the middle. Germline-derived CDR1 and CDR2 are GTSNPN and SVGIG (reference sequence). The CDR3 sequence is 14 residues long. CDR3 region: CAWKLTAWGGELFF. CDR3 nucleotides: TGTGCCTGGAAATTGACAGCCTGGGGCGGGGAGCTGTTTTTT.

V usage is TRBV6-1 and J usage is TRBJ1-1; 7 positions agree with TRBD1. The length of the CDR3 is 14 residues. The V gene end was trimmed by 5 bases and the J gene end by 0 bases; junction bases not matched to a gene: 3. Per germline, CDR1 MNHNS and CDR2 SASEGT. CDR3 DNA sequence: TGTGCCAGCAGTTCGGGACAGATGAACACTGAAGCTTTCTTT. It yields the protein CASSSGQMNTEAFF.

This clone showed up just a few times. The chain carries TRBV7-9 and TRBJ1-5; D uncertain. V lost 3 bases, J lost 11 bases, and 11 bases lay in between. The CDR3 is 12 amino acids. Germline values: CDR1 SEHNR, CDR2 FQNEAQ (reference sequence). This chain's CDR3 is CASSLGPGAQHF. DNA of the CDR3: TGTGCCAGCAGCTTGGGTCCCGGGGCCCAGCATTTT.

V usage is TRBV6-5 and J usage is TRBJ1-4; TRBD1 aligns across 10 bases. CDR1 is MNHEY and CDR2 is SVGAGI in the germline V gene. Trimming removed 5 bases from V and 6 bases from J; junction bases left unmatched: 6. The CDR3 has 15 residues. The CDR3 DNA reads TGTGCCAGCAGTAACACGGGACAGGGGTATGAAAAACTGTTTTTT. It is translated as CASSNTGQGYEKLFF.

The V and J genes are TRBV18 and TRBJ2-4; D is unresolved. In germline, CDR1 is KGHSH, CDR2 LQKENI. V lost 2 bases and J lost 0, with 5 bases in between. The CDR3 runs to 14 residues. CDR3 loop: CASSPDIAKNIQYF. CDR3 coding DNA: TGTGCCAGCTCACCAGACATAGCCAAAAACATTCAGTACTTC.

This chain connects TRBV7-9 to TRBJ2-7, with D perhaps TRBD1 (6 bases). The germline V gene has CDR1 SEHNR and CDR2 FQNEAQ (reference sequence). Trimming removed 4 bases at V and 7 bases at J, with 26 bases between. The CDR3 has 17 amino acids. The CDR3 coding sequence is TGTGCCAGCAGCTCTAGCCTCAGGACAGCCTACGATGAGGAGCAGTACTTC. Its translation is CASSSSLRTAYDEEQYF. Full variable domain (rest looked up from reference TRBV7-9 and TRBJ2-7): DTGVSQNPRHKITKRGQNVTFRCDPISEHNRLYWYRQTLGQGPEFLTYFQNEAQLEKSRLLSDRFSAERPKGSFSTLEIQRTEQGDSAMYLCASSSSLRTAYDEEQYFGPGTRLTVT.

CDR3 DNA: TGTGCCAGCAGCGTAGTGGCGGTAACGAACACCGGGGAGCTGTTTTTT. This gives the protein CASSVVAVTNTGELFF. This sequence joins TRBV9 and TRBJ2-2; no clear D. This CDR3 has 16 amino acids. From germline, CDR1 is SGDLS and CDR2 YYNGEE. With 0 bases removed from V and 0 bases from J, the gap between germline ends came to 9 bases.